This T cell receptor (beta chain) is from a study of blood T cell repertoires in COVID-19 (dated by TCRdb to 2018 to 2020). Some background on the complete study: Samples from collaborators originated in the United States, Italy and Spain and spanned both the acute and convalescent phases of COVID-19. Where available, HLA class I and class II types were taken from metadata supplied by the sample provider and were not determined by assay-based typing. Samples came from the ongoing ImmuneRACE study (first 160 participants) plus 1,254 subjects from 6 global collaborators. Sample metadata almost always included a de-identified subject ID, COVID-19 status, age in years and sex. The repertoires were made available in a free public database intended to serve as a resource for research on the immune response to SARS-CoV-2. The material from the prospective study consisted of cDNA or gDNA derived from T cells, B-cell-depleted T cells, or PBMCs. The dataset comprised deeply sampled blood TCRbeta repertoires from subjects exposed to, actively infected with, or recovered from COVID-19.

A remark on this clone: The target of this receptor is not known. No base-level quality is on record; no much larger clone is a single base apart.

Broad study findings and their caveats: The quantity of clinical and demographic metadata differed by source and by participant and was supplied without curation.

The V end loses 1 base and the J end loses 5 bases, and a stretch of 29 bases separates them. The CDR3 has 20 amino acids, counting the end cysteine and phenylalanine. The DNA shown is the 60-base CDR3, in frame from base 1. Looking up the germline V gene yields CDR1 MGHRA and CDR2 YSYEKL. One collaborating source in Seattle enrolled patients during active infection and followed them longitudinally through the course of disease. The collaborating institutions used their own protocols to collect whole blood in K2EDTA tubes. Collaborator samples were shipped for TCRbeta analysis as frozen whole blood, isolated PBMCs, or DNA extracted from either sample type. TCRbeta CDR3 regions were amplified from genomic DNA using the immunoSEQ Assay, a bias-controlled multiplex PCR. As for the authors' bioinformatics: The number of nucleated cells in each sample was estimated from the amplification of reference gene primers within the assay. To quantify the absolute abundance of each unique TCRbeta CDR3 rearrangement, sequence reads were collapsed and filtered. For each sample, productive Simpson clonality was calculated by taking the square root of Simpson's diversity index across productive rearrangements. Drawn from immuneACCESS, this table holds only the in-frame rearrangements with V and J called that TCRdb kept. Clones are partly lost; checked studies trace under half to an unresolved V gene and leave the rest unexplained. V, J and clone size are taken as reported in that table, and D and trimming were inferred from the DNA itself. In this sample the table shows some 69,000 clones, around 90% of which occur a single time. Around 0.52% of the sample comes from the top ten.

Here the chain combines TRBV4-1 and TRBJ2-5; TRBD1 is a weak D gene call, 6 bases matching. Sequenced material: peripheral blood. The receptor's source is a man between 45 and 60 years old with COVID-19, enrolled during active disease. The DNA is TGCGCCAGCAGCCAAGTCCCGTGGGGTGCCTACAGGGTACCCCAGGAGACCCAGTACTTC. This yields the protein CASSQVPWGAYRVPQETQYF.